This is a list of T cell receptor beta chains from one sample in a study of T cells in Graves' hyperthyroidism and ophthalmopathy. TCRdb re-analysed the multiplex PCR reads in MiXCR, keeping a single row per CDR3 protein. The data contain a few hundred thousand distinct CDR3 sequences, around 20% of them singletons. Material for sequencing was blood. Receptor source: a man between 18 and 35 years old with Graves' hyperthyroidism. CDR3s include the opening cysteine and the closing phenylalanine or tryptophan. Fields, in order: clone size, D gene, V gene, J gene, CDR3 protein, CDR3 DNA. D genes are given only for firm matches. The listing skips clone size in some rows; elsewhere it reads once, few, many or a size class.

clone size: many
D gene: TRBD2
V gene: TRBV27
J gene: TRBJ2-7
CDR3 protein: CASSPQGLVSYEQYF
CDR3 DNA: TGTGCCAGCAGTCCCCAGGGACTAGTGTCCTACGAGCAGTACTTC

clone size: many
D gene: NA
V gene: TRBV24-1
J gene: TRBJ2-7
CDR3 protein: CATSDPTTGSYEQYF
CDR3 DNA: TGTGCCACCAGTGACCCTACAACAGGATCCTACGAGCAGTACTTC

clone size: many
D gene: NA
V gene: TRBV6-1
J gene: TRBJ1-1
CDR3 protein: CASRDGALAAFF
CDR3 DNA: TGTGCCAGCAGGGACGGGGCCCTTGCAGCTTTCTTT

clone size: many
D gene: NA
V gene: TRBV5-1
J gene: TRBJ2-6
CDR3 protein: CASSSPGSTGANVLTF
CDR3 DNA: TGCGCCAGCAGCTCCCCAGGGAGTACAGGGGCCAACGTCCTGACTTTC

clone size: NA
D gene: NA
V gene: TRBV2
J gene: TRBJ2-7
CDR3 protein: CASSGSGHEQYF
CDR3 DNA: TGTGCCAGCAGTGGTTCTGGGCACGAGCAGTACTTC

clone size: NA
D gene: NA
V gene: TRBV6-1
J gene: TRBJ2-5
CDR3 protein: CASRGDLQETQYF
CDR3 DNA: TGTGCCAGCAGAGGGGACTTACAAGAGACCCAGTACTTC

clone size: many
D gene: NA
V gene: TRBV7-8
J gene: TRBJ2-5
CDR3 protein: CASSLRRVPETQYF
CDR3 DNA: TGTGCCAGCAGCTTAAGGAGGGTCCCAGAGACCCAGTACTTC

clone size: many
D gene: NA
V gene: TRBV19
J gene: TRBJ1-5
CDR3 protein: CASSIEVGNGASNQPQHF
CDR3 DNA: TGTGCCAGTAGTATAGAAGTAGGGAACGGAGCTAGCAATCAGCCCCAGCATTTT

clone size: NA
D gene: NA
V gene: TRBV27
J gene: TRBJ2-2
CDR3 protein: CASSRGGGTGELFF
CDR3 DNA: TGTGCCAGCAGTCGCGGAGGGGGAACCGGGGAGCTGTTTTTT

clone size: NA
D gene: TRBD1
V gene: TRBV28
J gene: TRBJ1-5
CDR3 protein: CASSSTGGLYSSNQPQHF
CDR3 DNA: TGTGCCAGCAGTTCGACAGGGGGTCTGTATAGTAGCAATCAGCCCCAGCATTTT

clone size: many
D gene: NA
V gene: TRBV6-4
J gene: TRBJ1-2
CDR3 protein: CASSSGQSYGYTF
CDR3 DNA: TGTGCCAGCAGTTCTGGACAGAGTTATGGCTACACCTTC

clone size: many
D gene: TRBD1
V gene: TRBV12-3/TRBV12-4
J gene: TRBJ2-5
CDR3 protein: CASRQSTGKEETQYF
CDR3 DNA: TGTGCCAGCAGGCAATCGACAGGGAAGGAAGAGACCCAGTACTTC

clone size: once
D gene: NA
V gene: TRBV12-3/TRBV12-4
J gene: TRBJ2-3
CDR3 protein: CASSLQGDGSGTDTQYF
CDR3 DNA: TGTGCCAGCAGTCTCCAGGGGGACGGGAGTGGCACAGATACGCAGTATTTT

clone size: NA
D gene: TRBD1
V gene: TRBV29-1
J gene: TRBJ1-5
CDR3 protein: CSVGDSYSNQPQHF
CDR3 DNA: TGCAGCGTTGGGGACAGCTATAGCAATCAGCCCCAGCATTTT

clone size: NA
D gene: NA
V gene: TRBV28
J gene: TRBJ1-2
CDR3 protein: CASSSTGHFGYTF
CDR3 DNA: TGTGCCAGCAGTTCAACAGGGCATTTTGGCTACACCTTC

clone size: NA
D gene: TRBD1
V gene: TRBV20-1
J gene: TRBJ2-7
CDR3 protein: CSAHDGTGVDEQYF
CDR3 DNA: TGCAGTGCTCACGACGGGACAGGGGTGGACGAGCAGTACTTC

clone size: many
D gene: NA
V gene: TRBV12-3/TRBV12-4
J gene: TRBJ2-1
CDR3 protein: CASSPDSNYNEQFF
CDR3 DNA: TGTGCCAGCAGTCCGGACTCAAACTACAATGAGCAGTTCTTC